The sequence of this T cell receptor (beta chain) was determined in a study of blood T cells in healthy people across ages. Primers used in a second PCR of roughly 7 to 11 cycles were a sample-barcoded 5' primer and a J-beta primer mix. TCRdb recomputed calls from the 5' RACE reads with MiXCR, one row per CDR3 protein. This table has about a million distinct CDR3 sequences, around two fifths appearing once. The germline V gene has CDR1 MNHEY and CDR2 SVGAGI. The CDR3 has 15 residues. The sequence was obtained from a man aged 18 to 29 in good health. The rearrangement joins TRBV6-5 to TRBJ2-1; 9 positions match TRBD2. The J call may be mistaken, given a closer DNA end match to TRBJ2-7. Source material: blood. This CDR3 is CASMPSGVDYNEQYF. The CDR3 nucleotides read TGTGCCAGCATGCCTAGCGGGGTAGACTACAATGAGCAGTACTTC.